This passage covers 7 T cell receptor beta chains from one sample sequenced in a study of neoadjuvant nivolumab and ipilimumab in lung cancer. The repertoire was sequenced with immunoSEQ multiplex PCR; TCRdb's copy has only in-frame clones and lacks some. The data show approximately 5,000 clones, roughly 89% seen once. The source material was blood, sampled after neoadjuvant nivolumab, alone or with ipilimumab, at or shortly before surgery. These receptors were taken from an adult with non-small cell lung cancer. Some clones in this sample may be carry-over from other donors' samples.

The chain uses TRBV5-1 and TRBJ1-3; a weak D match, TRBD1 (6 bases). There are 15 residues in the CDR3. Per germline, CDR1 SGHRS and CDR2 YFSETQ. Trimming removed 4 bases at V and 0 bases at J, with 11 bases between. The CDR3 sequence is CASSRDILSGNTIYF. The CDR3 DNA follows: TGCGCCAGCAGCAGGGACATCCTCTCTGGAAACACCATATATTTT.

The rearrangement links TRBV6-5 to TRBJ1-2, with a tentative D call TRBD1 (6 bases). V lost 6 bases and J 7 bases, leaving 15 bases between the germline ends. From germline, CDR1 is MNHEY and CDR2 SVGAGI. CDR3 length: 13 amino acids. The CDR3 sequence: CASRRDTLGGYTF. The CDR3 coding sequence is TGTGCCAGCAGACGGGACACCCTCGGTGGCTACACCTTC.

This clone was seen a few times. The chain employs TRBV5-6 and TRBJ2-2; 14 bases fit TRBD2. Germline CDR1 reads SGHDT; CDR2 reads YYEEEE. CDR3 size: 17 residues. V trimming: 4 bases; J trimming: 8 bases; junction bases outside the gene matches: 10. CDR3 in DNA: TGTGCCAGCAGCCAGGGACTAGCGGGAGATCACGGGGGGGAGCTGTTTTTT. Translation: CASSQGLAGDHGGELFF.

The chain couples TRBV10-3 to TRBJ2-7, with TRBD2 matching over 11 bases. The CDR3 loop spans 13 amino acids. The V gene's germline CDR1 is ENHRY and CDR2 SYGVKD. Losses at the gene ends were 6 bases for V and 5 bases for J; bases not matched to a gene: 3. CDR3 in DNA: TGTGCCATCAGGACTAGCGGGATCCACGAGCAGTACTTC. It yields the protein CAIRTSGIHEQYF.

The genes are TRBV2 and TRBJ2-7; D not resolved. CDR3 size: 15 residues. Looked up from germline, CDR1 is SNHLY and CDR2 is FYNNEI. Trimming took off 7 bases at V and 2 bases at J, with 18 bases between the two ends. The CDR3 DNA reads as TGTGCCAGCAAAGTTGCGGTGTCTCAAACCTACGAGCAGTACTTC. Its protein product is CASKVAVSQTYEQYF.

The rearrangement uses TRBV5-1 and TRBJ2-7; D not resolved. The CDR3 spans 14 residues. The V gene lost 0 bases and the J gene lost 2 bases, with 9 bases spanning the gap. CDR1 and CDR2 from the germline V gene are SGHRS and YFSETQ. CDR3 DNA sequence: TGCGCCAGCAGCTTGGAGGAAGGTCCCTACGAGCAGTACTTC. It is translated as CASSLEEGPYEQYF. Full variable domain (missing parts from reference TRBV5-1 and TRBJ2-7): KAGVTQTPRYLIKTRGQQVTLSCSPISGHRSVSWYQQTPGQGLQFLFEYFSETQRNKGNFPGRFSGRQFSNSRSEMNVSTLELGDSALYLCASSLEEGPYEQYFGPGTRLTVT.

The chain employs TRBV6-6 and TRBJ2-7; either TRBD1 or TRBD2 may fit D (6 bases each). Germline assignment: CDR1 MNHNY and CDR2 SVGAGI (reference sequence). V lost 6 bases to trimming and J lost 5 bases, with 14 bases between them. The CDR3 contains 13 residues. This CDR3 is CASRGGQFHEQYF. In nucleotides, the CDR3 is TGTGCCAGCAGGGGAGGACAGTTCCACGAGCAGTACTTC.